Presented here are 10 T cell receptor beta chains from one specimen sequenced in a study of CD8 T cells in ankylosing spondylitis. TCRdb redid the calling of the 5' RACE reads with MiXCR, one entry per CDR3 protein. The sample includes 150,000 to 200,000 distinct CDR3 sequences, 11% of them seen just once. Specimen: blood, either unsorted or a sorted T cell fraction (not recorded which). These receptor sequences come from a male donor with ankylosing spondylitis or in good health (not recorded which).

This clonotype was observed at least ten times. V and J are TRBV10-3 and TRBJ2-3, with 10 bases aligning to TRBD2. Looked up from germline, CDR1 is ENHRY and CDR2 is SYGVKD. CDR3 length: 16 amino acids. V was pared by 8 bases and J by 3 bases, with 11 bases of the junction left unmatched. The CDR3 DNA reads TGTGCCATCGGGGGACAGGCTAGCGGGAGTACAGATACGCAGTATTTT. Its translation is CAIGGQASGSTDTQYF.

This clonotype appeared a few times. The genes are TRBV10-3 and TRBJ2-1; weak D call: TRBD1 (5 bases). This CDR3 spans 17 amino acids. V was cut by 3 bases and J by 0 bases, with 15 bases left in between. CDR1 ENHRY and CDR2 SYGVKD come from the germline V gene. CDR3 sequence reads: CAISDFPQGSSYNEQFF. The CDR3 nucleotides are TGTGCCATCAGTGATTTTCCCCAGGGCAGCTCCTACAATGAGCAGTTCTTC.

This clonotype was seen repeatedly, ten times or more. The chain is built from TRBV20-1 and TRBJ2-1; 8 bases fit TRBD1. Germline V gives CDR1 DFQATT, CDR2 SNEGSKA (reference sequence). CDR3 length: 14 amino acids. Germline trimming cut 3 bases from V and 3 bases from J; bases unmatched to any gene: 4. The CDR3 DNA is TGCAGTGCTAGTCGAACAGGGGGCTACAATGAGCAGTTCTTC. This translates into CSASRTGGYNEQFF.

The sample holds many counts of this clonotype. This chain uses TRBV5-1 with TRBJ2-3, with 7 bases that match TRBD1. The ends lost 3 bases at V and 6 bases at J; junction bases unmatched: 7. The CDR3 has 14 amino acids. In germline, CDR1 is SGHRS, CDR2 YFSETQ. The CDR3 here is CASSSYRGRDTQYF. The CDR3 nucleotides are TGCGCCAGCAGCTCATACAGGGGAAGGGATACGCAGTATTTT. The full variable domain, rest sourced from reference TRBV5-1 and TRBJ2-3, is KAGVTQTPRYLIKTRGQQVTLSCSPISGHRSVSWYQQTPGQGLQFLFEYFSETQRNKGNFPGRFSGRQFSNSRSEMNVSTLELGDSALYLCASSSYRGRDTQYFGPGTRLTVL.

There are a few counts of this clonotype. CDR3 residues: CASSLGLAGTTGELFF. CDR3 DNA: TGTGCCAGCAGCCTGGGACTAGCGGGAACTACCGGGGAGCTGTTTTTT. The V and J genes are TRBV7-9 and TRBJ2-2; 13 bases align to TRBD2. V shed 5 bases, J shed 5 bases, and the junction held 5 bases outside the gene matches. The CDR3 loop spans 16 amino acids. Germline CDR1 is SEHNR and CDR2 is FQNEAQ (reference sequence).

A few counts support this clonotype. CDR3 sequence: CSATTLAIFADTQYF. Written as DNA, the CDR3 is TGCAGTGCTACCACACTAGCGATCTTCGCAGATACGCAGTATTTT. V and J are TRBV20-1 and TRBJ2-3, with TRBD2 matching over 7 bases. Germline V gives CDR1 DFQATT, CDR2 SNEGSKA (reference sequence). The CDR3 loop spans 15 amino acids. Losses at the gene ends were 4 bases for V and 4 bases for J; bases not matched to a gene: 11.

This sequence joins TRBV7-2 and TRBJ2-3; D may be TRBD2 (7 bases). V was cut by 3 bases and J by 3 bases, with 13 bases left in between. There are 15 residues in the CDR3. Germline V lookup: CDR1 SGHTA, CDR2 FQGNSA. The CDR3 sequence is CASSFTGGTTDTQYF. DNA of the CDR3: TGTGCCAGCAGCTTTACCGGGGGGACAACAGATACGCAGTATTTT.

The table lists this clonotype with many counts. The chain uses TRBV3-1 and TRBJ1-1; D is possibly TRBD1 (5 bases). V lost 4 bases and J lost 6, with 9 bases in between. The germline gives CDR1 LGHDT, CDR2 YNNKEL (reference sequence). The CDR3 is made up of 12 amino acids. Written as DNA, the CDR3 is TGTGCCAGCAGCCTGCAGGGTGCTGAAGCTTTCTTT. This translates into CASSLQGAEAFF.

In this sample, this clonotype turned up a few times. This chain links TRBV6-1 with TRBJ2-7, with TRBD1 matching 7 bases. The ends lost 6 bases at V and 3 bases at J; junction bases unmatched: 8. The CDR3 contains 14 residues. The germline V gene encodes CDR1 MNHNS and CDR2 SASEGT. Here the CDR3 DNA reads TGTGCCAGCAGCAAACCGGGACAGAGCTACGAGCAGTACTTC. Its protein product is CASSKPGQSYEQYF.

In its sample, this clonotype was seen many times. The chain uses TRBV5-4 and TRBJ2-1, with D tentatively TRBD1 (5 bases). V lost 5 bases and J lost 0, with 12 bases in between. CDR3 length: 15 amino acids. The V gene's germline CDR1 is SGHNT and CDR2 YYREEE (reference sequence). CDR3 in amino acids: CASRPDTSSYNEQFF. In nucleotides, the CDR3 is TGTGCCAGCAGGCCGGACACGAGCTCCTACAATGAGCAGTTCTTC.